The clone carrying this TCR beta chain appeared a single time. Its antigen is not identified. Primers for the PCR totalled 60 Vbeta and 13 Jbeta. The assay was immunoSEQ multiplex PCR, and TCRdb's table has in-frame clones only and misses some. This table holds around 140,000 clones, roughly four fifths found once. The data belong to a study of cytomegalovirus exposure and HLA in healthy donors. About the study: There were 85 million or so unique TCRs (from HLA-typed donors) in an early data release. Study-level findings and limits: About 90% or about 30% of the time was how often most TCR beta V segments were productive, according to an earlier analysis. As confirmed in vitro, a few CMV-associated chains were specific for CMV antigens. Immune exposure data for these donors was limited to CMV serostatus.

There are 14 residues in the CDR3. V dropped 0 bases and J dropped 9 bases, with 16 bases sitting between them. The germline V gene has CDR1 SGHDT and CDR2 YYEEEE. The source is a female donor in good health and CMV-seronegative. The material sequenced was PBMCs. The V gene is TRBV5-6, the J gene TRBJ2-7; D is unclear. CDR3 sequence (DNA): TGTGCCAGCAGCTTGGCAAATGGTAATAGTTGGCAGTACTTC. It encodes CASSLANGNSWQYF.